Shown below are 3 T cell receptor beta chains from a single sample sequenced in a study of PD-L1 blockade in urothelial cancer. The method was immunoSEQ multiplex PCR; TCRdb's version includes in-frame clones alone and lacks a portion of them. The sample has about 87,000 clones; 89% are singletons. Time point of the sample: pretreatment peripheral blood. The sample in question was PBMCs, obtained around atezolizumab (anti-PD-L1) treatment. The receptor source for this set is a woman at least 80 years old with urothelial cancer.

The CDR3 loop is CATSRDATAEAFF. The CDR3 DNA sequence: TGTGCCACCAGCAGAGATGCGACAGCCGAAGCTTTCTTT. The rearrangement uses TRBV15 and TRBJ1-1, with a possible D match to TRBD1 (5 bases). The V and J ends lost 0 bases and 8 bases respectively, with 10 bases between them. There are 13 residues in the CDR3. Germline CDR1 and CDR2: LNHNV and YYDKDF (reference sequence). The full variable domain, rest sourced from reference TRBV15 and TRBJ1-1, is DAMVIQNPRYQVTQFGKPVTLSCSQTLNHNVMYWYQQKSSQAPKLLFHYYDKDFNNEADTPDNFQSRRPNTSFCFLDIRSPGLGDTAMYLCATSRDATAEAFFGQGTRLTVV.

This rearrangement joins TRBV5-1 to TRBJ2-7, with 10 bases fitting TRBD1. J lost 1 base, V lost 1 base, and 8 bases had no gene match. Germline V lookup: CDR1 SGHRS, CDR2 YFSETQ. CDR3 length equals 17 residues. Written as DNA, the CDR3 is TGCGCCAGCAGCTTGTCCACGGGACAGGGGTATTCCTACGAGCAGTACTTC. It specifies CASSLSTGQGYSYEQYF.

This clone has just a few counts. The chain has TRBV28 and TRBJ2-1; perhaps TRBD2 as D (5 bases). The germline V and J ends were trimmed by 2 bases and 7 bases, with 9 bases remaining between them. Per the germline V gene, CDR1 is MDHEN and CDR2 is SYDVKM. The CDR3 spans 13 residues. In DNA form, the CDR3 reads TGTGCCAGCAGTTTAACCCGGAGGAATGAGCAGTTCTTC. It is translated as CASSLTRRNEQFF.